This T cell receptor beta chain was retrieved from a study of blood T cell repertoires in COVID-19. Germline V gives CDR1 SSHAT, CDR2 FNYEAQ (reference sequence). The CDR3 has 15 residues. As concerns this clone: One end of the junction is discordant with germline, which a read error may explain.

Recruitment covered 25 or so US areas and drew participants whose ages spanned roughly 18 to 100 years. Participant reports of clinical history set cohort assignment. For recovered donors of Cohort 3, there were two negative PCRs, clearance, or symptom resolution. Libraries were prepared by immunoSEQ multiplex PCR; TCRdb keeps only in-frame clonotypes and omits some of them. Among 150,000 to 200,000 clones listed, more than 85% were seen once. This clonotype was obtained from a woman aged 45-65 years who had recovered from COVID-19. This sequence joins TRBV7-7 and TRBJ2-1; 7 bases map to TRBD1. The sample was PBMCs or T cells enriched from blood (not recorded which). The CDR3 DNA sequence: TGTGCTAGCAGCCCTTCGGACAGGTCCTCCAATGAGCAGTTCTTC. Translated, it gives CASSPSDRSSNEQFF.